This T cell receptor beta chain stems from a study of Ad26.COV2.S vaccination and SARS-CoV-2 variants. Overall study: Once or twice, 56 days apart, Ad26.COV2.S was delivered intramuscularly. The study, taken as a whole, reports: Recipients of vaccine and of placebo showed similar breadth of their non-spike TCR repertoires.

On this clone itself: What it binds is unknown.

Treatment specified: some 20 received Ad26.COV2.S at low or high dose, single or two shots; 5 received placebo; per-sample allocation not given. Samples came from day 63 after the first vaccine or placebo injection. SARS-CoV-2 spike from the Wuhan strain was encoded by the vaccine, an Ad26 vector. The data were produced by immunoSEQ multiplex PCR, yet TCRdb's version contains in-frame clones alone and is incomplete. This sample has around 270,000 clones; around 88% occur once, and the top ten carry under 3%. Germline lookup yields CDR1 MNHEY and CDR2 SVGAGI. Trimming cost V 1 base and J 7 bases, with 13 bases left between them. This CDR3 comprises 15 residues.

The receptor comes from a person between 18 and 65 years old who received the Ad26.COV2.S COVID-19 vaccine or a placebo. The chain couples TRBV6-5 to TRBJ1-4, with D maybe TRBD1 (5 bases). This sample comprised peripheral blood, obtained in a trial of Ad26.COV2.S vaccine versus placebo. The CDR3 is CASSYLRGRGEKLFF. DNA of the CDR3: TGTGCCAGCAGTTACTTACGGGGCCGAGGTGAAAAACTGTTTTTT.